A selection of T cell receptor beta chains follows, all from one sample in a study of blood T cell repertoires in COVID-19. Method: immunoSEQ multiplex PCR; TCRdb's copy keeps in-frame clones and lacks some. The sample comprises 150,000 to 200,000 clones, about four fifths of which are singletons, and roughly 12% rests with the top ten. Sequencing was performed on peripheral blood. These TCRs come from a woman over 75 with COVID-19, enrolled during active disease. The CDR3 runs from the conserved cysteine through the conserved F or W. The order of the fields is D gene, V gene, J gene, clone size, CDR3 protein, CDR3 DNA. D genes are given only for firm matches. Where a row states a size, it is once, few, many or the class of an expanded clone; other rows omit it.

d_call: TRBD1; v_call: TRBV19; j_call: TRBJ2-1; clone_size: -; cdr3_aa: CASSIKQGGKDEQFF; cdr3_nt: TGTGCCAGTAGTATAAAACAGGGGGGCAAGGATGAGCAGTTCTTC
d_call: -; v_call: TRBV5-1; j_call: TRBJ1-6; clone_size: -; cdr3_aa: CASSLGGRESPLHF; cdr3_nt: TGCGCCAGCAGCTTGGGCGGCAGAGAATCACCCCTCCACTTT
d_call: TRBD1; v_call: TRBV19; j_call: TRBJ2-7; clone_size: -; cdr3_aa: CASSIMTGGSYEQYF; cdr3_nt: TGTGCCAGTAGTATAATGACAGGGGGCTCCTACGAGCAGTACTTC
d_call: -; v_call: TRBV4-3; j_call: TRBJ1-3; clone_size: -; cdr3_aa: CASSLLEAGTGNTIYF; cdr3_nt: TGCGCCAGCAGCCTCCTCGAAGCAGGGACTGGAAACACCATATATTTT
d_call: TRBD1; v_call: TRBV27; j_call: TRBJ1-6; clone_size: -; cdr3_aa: CASKPGQANSPLHF; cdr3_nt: TGTGCCAGCAAACCGGGACAGGCCAATTCACCCCTCCACTTT
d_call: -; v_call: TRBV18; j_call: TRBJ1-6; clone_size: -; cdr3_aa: CASSPFPPGNSPLHF; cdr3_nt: TGTGCCAGCTCACCATTTCCTCCCGGGAATTCACCCCTCCACTTT
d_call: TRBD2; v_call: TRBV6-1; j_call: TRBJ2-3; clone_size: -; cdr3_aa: CASRPTSGGSNTQYF; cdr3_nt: TGTGCCAGCAGGCCGACTAGCGGGGGGTCTAATACGCAGTATTTT
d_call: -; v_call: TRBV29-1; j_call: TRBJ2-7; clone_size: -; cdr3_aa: CSVRGMTRDPYEQYF; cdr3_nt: TGCAGCGTTAGGGGCATGACCAGGGATCCCTACGAGCAGTACTTC
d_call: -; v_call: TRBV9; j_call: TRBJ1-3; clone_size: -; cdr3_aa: CASSVGGRNTIYF; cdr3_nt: TGTGCCAGCAGCGTAGGAGGGAGGAACACCATATATTTT
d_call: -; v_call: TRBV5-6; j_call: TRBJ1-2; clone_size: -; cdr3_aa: CASSLGGTNYGYTF; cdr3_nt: TGTGCCAGCAGCTTAGGCGGAACTAACTATGGCTACACCTTC
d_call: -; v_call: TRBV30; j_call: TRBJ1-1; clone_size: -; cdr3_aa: CAWKLSGSRDTEAFF; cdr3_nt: TGTGCCTGGAAATTGTCTGGCAGCCGGGACACTGAAGCTTTCTTT
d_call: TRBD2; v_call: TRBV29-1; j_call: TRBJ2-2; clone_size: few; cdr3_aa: CSVGPGGNRLTGELFF; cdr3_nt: TGCAGCGTTGGCCCCGGGGGGAACAGACTCACCGGGGAGCTGTTTTTT
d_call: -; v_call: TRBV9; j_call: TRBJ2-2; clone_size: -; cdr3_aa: CASSPLGSPNTGELFF; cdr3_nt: TGTGCCAGCAGCCCCCTGGGCAGCCCGAACACCGGGGAGCTGTTTTTT
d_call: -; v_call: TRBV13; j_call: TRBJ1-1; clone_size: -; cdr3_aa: CASSLAAGFNTEAFF; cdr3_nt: TGTGCCAGCAGCTTAGCCGCAGGGTTTAACACTGAAGCTTTCTTT
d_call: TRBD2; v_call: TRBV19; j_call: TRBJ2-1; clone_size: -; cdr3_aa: CASSLPSGGANEQFF; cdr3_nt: TGTGCCAGTAGTCTGCCTAGCGGGGGGGCTAATGAGCAGTTCTTC
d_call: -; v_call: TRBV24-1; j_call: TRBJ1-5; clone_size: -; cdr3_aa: CATSDRQGNQPQHF; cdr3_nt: TGTGCCACCAGTGATCGACAGGGCAATCAGCCCCAGCATTTT
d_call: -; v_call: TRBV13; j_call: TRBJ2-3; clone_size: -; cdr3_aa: CASSLRWRGDTQYF; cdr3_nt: TGTGCCAGCAGCTTAAGATGGAGGGGAGATACGCAGTATTTT
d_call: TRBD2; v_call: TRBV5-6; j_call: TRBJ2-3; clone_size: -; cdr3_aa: CASSLLAASTDTQYF; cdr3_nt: TGTGCCAGCAGCTTACTAGCGGCTAGCACAGATACGCAGTATTTT
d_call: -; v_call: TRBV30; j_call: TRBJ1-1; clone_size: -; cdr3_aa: CAWKVGQGRYTEAFF; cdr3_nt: TGTGCCTGGAAGGTCGGGCAGGGTCGATACACTGAAGCTTTCTTT
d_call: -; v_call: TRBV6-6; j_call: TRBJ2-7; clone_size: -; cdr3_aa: CASSYYRASSYEQYF; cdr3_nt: TGTGCCAGCAGTTATTACAGGGCGAGCTCCTACGAGCAGTACTTC
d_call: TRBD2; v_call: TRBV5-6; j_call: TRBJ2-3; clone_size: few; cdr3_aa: CASSTGLAPMTQYF; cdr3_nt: TGTGCCAGCAGCACCGGACTAGCCCCGATGACGCAGTATTTT
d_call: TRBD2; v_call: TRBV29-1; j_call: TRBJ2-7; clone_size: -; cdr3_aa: CSVEWREGGEQYF; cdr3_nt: TGCAGCGTTGAATGGCGGGAGGGCGGCGAGCAGTACTTC
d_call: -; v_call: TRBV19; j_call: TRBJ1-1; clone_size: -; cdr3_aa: CASSPRQPAEAFF; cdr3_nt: TGTGCCAGTAGCCCGCGGCAGCCAGCTGAAGCTTTCTTT